A single sample gave rise to the 20 T cell receptor beta chains below, sequenced in a study of blood T cells in healthy people across ages. Alongside a J-beta primer mix, a sample-barcoded 5' primer served in a second PCR lasting roughly 7 to 11 cycles. A single record per CDR3 protein comes from TCRdb applying MiXCR to the 5' RACE reads. The data contain some 1.4 million distinct CDR3 sequences, 35% to 45% of them singletons. The specimen was blood. The source is a woman aged 18-29 years in good health.

The chain uses TRBV7-2 and TRBJ2-5; D might be TRBD2 (6 bases). There are 14 residues in the CDR3. Looked up from germline, CDR1 is SGHTA and CDR2 is FQGNSA. Between the trimmed V and J ends, which lost 6 bases and 4 bases, there was a span of 15 bases. The CDR3 DNA is TGTGCCAGCAGGGTGGGGGGTGCCCCAGAGACCCAGTACTTC. Translation: CASRVGGAPETQYF.

This clonotype was seen only a few times. V gene TRBV6-6 combines with J gene TRBJ2-7, with D unresolved. V lost 6 bases, J lost 2 bases, and 17 bases lay in between. Germline CDR1 is MNHNY and CDR2 is SVGAGI (reference sequence). The CDR3 is 15 amino acids. This CDR3 is CASRHGEGGTYEQYF. CDR3 nucleotides: TGTGCCAGCAGGCACGGTGAAGGCGGCACCTACGAGCAGTACTTC.

There are a few counts of this clonotype. V is TRBV13 and J is TRBJ2-7; TRBD2 matches 10 bases. Per germline, CDR1 PRHDT and CDR2 FYEKMQ (reference sequence). With 6 bases clipped from V and 0 bases from J, the junction kept 5 bases outside the gene matches. The CDR3 covers 15 residues. CDR3 bases: TGTGCCAGCAGTCCAACTAGCGGGGTCTCCTACGAGCAGTACTTC. This encodes CASSPTSGVSYEQYF.

The sample holds one count of this clonotype. This sequence joins TRBV7-3 and TRBJ2-5, with TRBD1 matching over 7 bases. The V and J ends lost 5 bases and 5 bases, in that order; junction bases with no gene match: 8. The CDR3 covers 14 residues. Germline assignment: CDR1 SGHTA and CDR2 FQGTGA. For the CDR3, the DNA is TGTGCCAGCAGCCTTAAAAGGGGGCGGGAGACCCAGTACTTC. It yields the protein CASSLKRGRETQYF.

The rearrangement uses TRBV6-5 and TRBJ1-6; D gene unclear. V was trimmed by 6 bases and J by 9 bases, leaving 12 bases between them. Germline CDR1 MNHEY, CDR2 SVGAGI. CDR3 size: 13 residues. DNA for the CDR3: TGTGCCAGCAGAGGAGGCCTAAGTTCACCCCTCCACTTT. Its translation is CASRGGLSSPLHF.

This clonotype was observed a few times. This sequence joins TRBV20-1 and TRBJ1-1; TRBD1 is a possible D gene (6 bases). The length of the CDR3 is 14 residues. The V end was cut by 6 bases, the J end by 0 bases, with 14 bases between. Germline V gene lookup returns CDR1 DFQATT and CDR2 SNEGSKA (reference sequence). Here the CDR3 DNA reads TGCAGTGCCAACGTACAGGGCTTGAACACTGAAGCTTTCTTT. Protein: CSANVQGLNTEAFF.

The chain has TRBV20-1 and TRBJ2-5; the match to TRBD1 covers 9 bases. Matching the DNA end better, TRBJ2-7 makes the J call doubtful. Germline CDR1 DFQATT, CDR2 SNEGSKA (reference sequence). CDR3 length: 12 residues. The CDR3 sequence is CSARRQGDEQYF. The CDR3 region has the DNA TGCAGTGCTAGACGACAGGGGGACGAGCAGTACTTC.

V gene TRBV20-1 combines with J gene TRBJ2-6; D is perhaps TRBD1 (7 bases). This CDR3 spans 17 amino acids. The V and J ends lost 4 bases and 0 bases respectively, with 16 bases between them. Germline-derived CDR1 and CDR2 are DFQATT and SNEGSKA (reference sequence). In DNA, the CDR3 is TGCAGTGCTACCCAGGGGGGATCAAGCTCTGGGGCCAACGTCCTGACTTTC. Amino acids: CSATQGGSSSGANVLTF.

This chain links TRBV12-3 or TRBV12-4 with TRBJ2-6; TRBD1 aligns across 7 bases. The CDR3 contains 17 residues. V lost 5 bases, J lost 2 bases, and 9 bases stayed unmatched. The CDR3 sequence is CASSTEQGIAGANVLTF. CDR3 DNA: TGTGCCAGCAGTACGGAACAGGGGATCGCTGGGGCCAACGTCCTGACTTTC.

This clonotype occurred once. The V and J genes are TRBV6-5 and TRBJ1-5, with D possibly matching TRBD1 (6 bases). The CDR3 totals 13 residues. Germline CDR1 MNHEY, CDR2 SVGAGI. The V and J ends lost 4 bases and 5 bases respectively, with 9 bases between them. This chain's CDR3 is CASSFGGHQPQHF. In DNA, the CDR3 is TGTGCCAGCAGTTTCGGGGGCCATCAGCCCCAGCATTTT.

The J gene is TRBJ2-1, the V gene TRBV11-2, with D possibly being TRBD1 (6 bases). The germline V gene has CDR1 SGHAT and CDR2 FQNNGV. Trimming took 6 bases from V and 5 from J, leaving 20 bases between them. The CDR3 length is 16 residues. The CDR3 here is CASRPLRTGTNNEQFF. The CDR3, as DNA: TGTGCCAGCAGACCTTTAAGAACCGGGACAAACAATGAGCAGTTCTTC.

This clonotype showed up just a few times. Written as DNA, the CDR3 is TGTGCCAGCGTCCGGGGGGGGGAAGAGACCCAGTACTTC. Translation: CASVRGGEETQYF. The rearrangement links TRBV2 to TRBJ2-5; 8 bases are a match to TRBD2. The CDR3 is 13 residues long. Germline values: CDR1 SNHLY, CDR2 FYNNEI. The trim removed 8 bases at V and 3 bases at J, leaving 5 bases unmatched.

The CDR3 bases are TGCAGTGCTAATCGTGACAGGGAGCCATATACGCAGTATTTT. This sequence encodes CSANRDREPYTQYF. The chain is built from TRBV20-1 and TRBJ2-3, with 7 bases identical to TRBD1. The CDR3 is 14 amino acids. Per germline, CDR1 DFQATT and CDR2 SNEGSKA (reference sequence). V was pared by 4 bases and J by 7 bases, with 11 bases of the junction left unmatched.

V gene TRBV20-1 combines with J gene TRBJ2-5; D unresolved. V was trimmed by 3 bases and J by 13 bases, leaving 24 bases between them. The CDR3 is 14 amino acids. Germline V gene lookup returns CDR1 DFQATT and CDR2 SNEGSKA (reference sequence). In DNA form, the CDR3 reads TGCAGTGCTAGGACGAGGTTGGCCAAAAACATTCGGTACTTC. The encoded protein is CSARTRLAKNIRYF.

The V gene is TRBV3-1, the J gene TRBJ2-5, with D hard to call. The V gene's germline CDR1 is LGHDT and CDR2 YNNKEL (reference sequence). The CDR3 length is 17 residues. Trimming cost V 2 bases and J 6 bases, with 22 bases left between them. Written as DNA, the CDR3 is TGTGCCAGCAGCCAAATAGATGGAGCGTTCGGTCTAAAGACCCAGTACTTC. It specifies CASSQIDGAFGLKTQYF.

The chain recombines TRBV27 with TRBJ1-5; tentative D call: TRBD1 (6 bases). This CDR3 is built from 15 residues. Germline lookup yields CDR1 MNHEY and CDR2 SMNVEV (reference sequence). Between the trimmed V and J ends, which lost 5 bases and 4 bases, there was a span of 15 bases. The CDR3 bases are TGTGCCAGCAGTCCTAGGACAGCAAATAATCAGCCCCAGCATTTT. This sequence encodes CASSPRTANNQPQHF.

CDR3 residues: CAISGDGSWEQYF. The CDR3 region has the DNA TGTGCCATCAGTGGGGACGGGAGCTGGGAGCAGTACTTC. V usage is TRBV10-3 and J usage is TRBJ2-7, with D perhaps matching TRBD2 (6 bases). The CDR3 has 13 amino acids. The V and J ends lost 4 bases and 7 bases respectively, with 14 bases between them. The germline V gene has CDR1 ENHRY and CDR2 SYGVKD.

This chain uses TRBV10-3 with TRBJ2-3; 10 bases match TRBD2. Germline V gives CDR1 ENHRY, CDR2 SYGVKD. The CDR3 covers 15 residues. After removal of 6 bases from V and 6 bases from J, the junction contained 9 bases not matched to a gene. The CDR3 spells CAISTSGTFGDTQYF. CDR3 DNA sequence: TGTGCCATCAGCACTAGCGGGACGTTCGGGGATACGCAGTATTTT.

This clonotype has more than one count but fewer than ten. The chain employs TRBV20-1 and TRBJ2-1, with D maybe TRBD2 (5 bases). Trimming stripped 1 base from V and 7 bases from J, with 11 bases between. CDR3 length equals 13 residues. Per the germline V gene, CDR1 is DFQATT and CDR2 is SNEGSKA (reference sequence). CDR3 sequence (DNA): TGCAGTGCTAGAGCCCTCCTAGCAAATGAGCAGTTCTTC. It translates to CSARALLANEQFF.

The J gene is TRBJ1-1, the V gene TRBV18, with D tentatively TRBD1 (5 bases). This CDR3 has 16 amino acids. The germline gives CDR1 KGHSH, CDR2 LQKENI. Deletions cut 4 bases from V and 0 bases from J, with 15 bases between. The DNA for the CDR3 is TGTGCCAGCTCACAAAGCGGGACTTTGATGAACACTGAAGCTTTCTTT. This encodes CASSQSGTLMNTEAFF.